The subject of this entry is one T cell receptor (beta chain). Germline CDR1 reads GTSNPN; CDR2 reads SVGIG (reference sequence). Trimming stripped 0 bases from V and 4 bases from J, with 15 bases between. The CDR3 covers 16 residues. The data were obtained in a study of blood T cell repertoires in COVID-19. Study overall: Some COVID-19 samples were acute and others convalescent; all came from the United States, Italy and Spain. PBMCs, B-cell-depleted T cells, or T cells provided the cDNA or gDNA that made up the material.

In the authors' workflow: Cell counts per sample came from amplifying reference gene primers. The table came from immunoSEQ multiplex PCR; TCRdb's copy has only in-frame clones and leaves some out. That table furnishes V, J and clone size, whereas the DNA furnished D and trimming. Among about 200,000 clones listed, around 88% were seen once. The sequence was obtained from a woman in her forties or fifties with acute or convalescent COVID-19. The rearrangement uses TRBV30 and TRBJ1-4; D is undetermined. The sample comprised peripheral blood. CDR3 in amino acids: CAWSVQRAGINEKLFF. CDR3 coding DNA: TGTGCCTGGAGTGTACAAAGGGCCGGGATTAATGAAAAACTGTTTTTT.